This T cell receptor (beta chain) is drawn from a study of OX40 agonist ivuxolimab in advanced cancers. Context from the whole study: Ivuxolimab, which targeted the costimulatory receptor OX40 (CD134), was an agonistic, fully human IgG2 monoclonal antibody. Three dose-escalation patients achieved partial responses, one with hepatocellular carcinoma and two with cutaneous melanoma. The dose-escalation cohort was roughly 83% male with a mean age of about 54 years, ranging from 23 to 79. Intravenous ivuxolimab was administered to patients every 2 weeks at six dose levels: 0.01, 0.1, 0.3, 1.5, 3 and 10 mg/kg. Peripheral TCRbeta sequencing was intended to test whether TCR sequence diversity was altered and clonal T-cell expansion was caused by ivuxolimab. Of the approximately 54 patients in dose escalation, some 20 had hepatocellular carcinoma, some 15 had melanoma, 9 had renal cell carcinoma and 9 had head and neck cancer. Prior anti-PD-1, anti-PD-L1 or anti-CTLA-4 therapy was permitted, and checkpoint inhibitors had been received by about 44% of dose-escalation patients. The paper reports the monotherapy dose-escalation portion (N = 52 patients) of the phase I ivuxolimab trial.

The junction carries 6 bases between V and J, which are trimmed by 3 bases and 1 base respectively. Inclusive of the bounding cysteine and phenylalanine, the CDR3 is 13 residues long. The CDR3 DNA has 39 bases and is translated from base 1. CDR1 and CDR2 were assigned from the germline V gene (reference sequence) as LNHDA and SQIVND. On this clone: Its recognized antigen is unknown. Base qualities are not provided; no much larger clone lies one nucleotide away.

The trial excluded patients who had a history of autoimmune disease or were on systemic immunosuppression. In every dose cohort, peripheral blood was drawn for TCR sequencing at baseline, cycle 4 day 1, and cycle 7 day 1. The samples were taken from a phase I, first-in-human, multicenter, open-label dose-escalation trial of ivuxolimab. Adults with locally advanced or metastatic melanoma, renal cell, hepatocellular, or head and neck squamous cell carcinoma were enrolled in the trial. CD4+ and CD8+ T cells were sorted separately from peripheral blood before TCR sequencing. To sequence the TCRbeta CDR3 region, genomic DNA was isolated from the sorted cells. TCRbeta CDR3 regions were sequenced using the immunoSEQ Assay. TCRdb's version of the immuneACCESS table is confined to in-frame rearrangements and falls short of the full clone set. An unresolved V gene accounts for under half of the shortfall where checked; the remainder is of unknown origin. The sample table records about 93,000 clones; just over 90% of these occur just once. The ten largest clones take up roughly 0.5% of the sample.

Beyond this particular receptor, the publication reports: Low levels of normalized T-cell clonal expansion were also seen in some nonresponding patients. After ivuxolimab, CD8+ T cells had more expanded clones than CD4+ T cells on average. At doses of 0.1 to 3.0 mg/kg, clonal expansion of both CD4+ and CD8+ blood T cells was observed from baseline to week 6. Which antigens the clonally expanded peripheral T cells were specific for was not determined. In partial responders in the 0.1-3.0 mg/kg groups, normalized peripheral clonal expansion was found to be among the lowest, especially among CD8+ T cells.

Sequenced material: CD4+ or CD8+ T cells sorted from blood, taken in a trial of the OX40 agonist ivuxolimab. This clonotype originated in an adult with an advanced solid tumor such as melanoma, head and neck, liver or kidney cancer. The chain links TRBV19 with TRBJ1-1; the D gene cannot be resolved reliably. The CDR3 amino acid sequence is: CASSIRGNTEAFF. The DNA reads TGTGCCAGTAGTATTCGAGGGAACACTGAAGCTTTCTTT.